This TCR beta chain was captured in a study of shared clonotypes between healthy human individuals (dated by TCRdb to about 2020). About the investigation overall: The cohort included a few men and two women between 18 and 49 years of age. To estimate repertoire size and how much clonotypes are shared between individuals, the study performed deep sequencing of blood TCR repertoires from five healthy adults. Each donor's leukapheresis produced roughly between about 0.8 and 10 billion PBMCs. For each donor, CD4 naive and CD4 memory were each given three plates, CD8 naive was given two plates, and CD8 memory was given one plate. To increase sequencing depth and limit assay-specific biases, TCR repertoire library preparation and sequencing were carried out by different laboratories using diverse techniques. General conclusions and limits of the study: Compared with non-shared clonotypes, the clonotypes found in all four sorted-subset donors had higher generation probabilities. Pairwise subsampling led to the expectation that sequencing depth would affect the degree of clonotype sharing among donors. Sharing across four donors was observed for about 5% of naive CD4, 3% to 3.5% of naive CD8, about 2.5% of memory CD4, and approximately 0.41% of memory CD8 clonotypes. Sampling was restricted to blood, and TCR repertoires in tissues likely differ from the TCR repertoires found in blood. Rarefaction of sorted-subset datasets indicated incomplete sequencing despite the large sequencing depth. Because the study included only a small number of donors, the genetic and exposure-history diversity represented was limited. Larger estimated clonotype richness was generally found for naive subsets than for memory subsets.

The donors were healthy, HIV-negative adults with no recently reported acute infections or vaccinations. Every donor was a Caucasian adult residing in Nashville, Tennessee, USA. CD4+ T cells were enriched by magnetic negative selection; naive cells were then positively selected on CD45RA, and the negative fraction formed the memory subset. Blood was obtained by leukapheresis, after which PBMCs were separated by Ficoll-Histopaque density gradient centrifugation and cryopreserved in liquid nitrogen vapor phase. Analytical flow cytometry was used to check the purity and quantity of every magnetically sorted T cell population. Each sorted fraction had its genomic DNA isolated and then quantified by UV absorbance on a Nanodrop 2000c. Using the deep immunoSEQ assay, TCR CDR3 regions were amplified from genomic DNA by multiplex PCR. Extracted genomic DNA from each cell subset was distributed evenly across all wells of several immunoSEQ 96-well plates, and each plate was treated as a replicate. Each replicate PCR for sorted subsets received approximately 200 ng genomic DNA, equal to tens of thousands of T cell genomes. The purified libraries were quantified using a Qubit 3.0 fluorometer, sized with a Bioanalyzer 2100, and then quantified again using the KAPA Library Quantification kit. Every immunoSEQ 96-well plate was sequenced on a separate single-read 150-cycle Illumina NextSeq 550 flow cell. In the source study's methods: Because only junctional sequences without quality scores were contained in the immunoSEQ output, filtering matching that applied to full-length reads could not be performed. Sequences were annotated with PyIR, a Python wrapper for IgBLAST v1.9, and V/J genes and CDR3 were assigned using IMGT germline references. Reads were removed for weak V/J assignments (E-value above 1e-6), missing CDR3, stop codons, out-of-frame junctions, or ambiguous translated residues. V3J clonotypes were defined as sequences sharing the same inferred V gene, J gene, and CDR3 amino acid sequence. To compute the percentage overlap between repertoires, the number of shared unique clonotypes was divided by the size of the smaller repertoire. Richness of each repertoire was evaluated using RTK rarefaction, the Chao1 estimator, and Recon v2.1 estimates of unobserved clonotypes. OLGA was used to compute generation probabilities for all TCRbeta clonotypes that the gDNA method yielded from a few donors. Here the immuneACCESS table is served through TCRdb, limited to in-frame sequences with V and J called. Missing clones are a known gap in these copies; in checked studies unresolved V genes cover under half, and the rest lacks a known reason. Clone size and V and J calls were adopted from that table, with D and trimming inferred from the DNA. A total of some 1 million clones appear in this sample, about 70% of them only once. In total, the top ten clones hold about 1.5% of the sample.

This clone occurred many times. It lacks a known antigen. Base qualities were left out, and no much larger clone turns up one base away. Other DNA sequences of this sample code for an identical CDR3. Measured from the cysteine to the phenylalanine, the CDR3 is 11 residues long. Kept here is only the CDR3 DNA, which spans 33 bases and is read in frame from base 1. Via the germline V gene, CDR1 is SGHTA and CDR2 FQGNSA. V loses 4 bases, J loses 3 bases, and the germline ends lie 4 bases apart. This clonotype was sampled from a young man in good health. The chain is encoded by TRBV7-2 joined to TRBJ2-7, with the D segment identity uncertain. The sample taken for sequencing was memory CD4+ T cells sorted from blood. Explained via the paper, the cell subset or site label denotes: CD45RA-negative fraction. The nucleotide sequence reads as follows: TGTGCCAGCAGCTCCCGCTACGAGCAGTACTTC. Its translation is CASSSRYEQYF.